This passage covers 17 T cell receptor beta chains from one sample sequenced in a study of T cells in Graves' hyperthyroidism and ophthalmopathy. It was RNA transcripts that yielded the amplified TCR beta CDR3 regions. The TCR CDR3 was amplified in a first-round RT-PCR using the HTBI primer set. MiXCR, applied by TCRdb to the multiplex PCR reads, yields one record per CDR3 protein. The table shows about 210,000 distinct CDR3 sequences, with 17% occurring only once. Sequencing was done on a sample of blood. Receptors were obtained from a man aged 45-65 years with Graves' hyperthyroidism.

This CDR3 reads CASFDGSYEQYF. DNA for the CDR3: TGTGCCAGCTTTGACGGCTCCTACGAGCAGTACTTC. This chain uses TRBV6-1 with TRBJ2-7; D not certain. Trimming took off 8 bases at V and 0 bases at J, with 8 bases between the two ends. The CDR3 totals 12 residues. CDR1 and CDR2 from the germline V gene are MNHNS and SASEGT.

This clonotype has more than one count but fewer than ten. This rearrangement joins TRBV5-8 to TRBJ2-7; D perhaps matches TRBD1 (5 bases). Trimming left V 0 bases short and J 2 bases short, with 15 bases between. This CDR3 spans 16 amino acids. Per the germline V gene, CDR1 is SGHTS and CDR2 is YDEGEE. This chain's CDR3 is CASSLAFWQGTYEQYF. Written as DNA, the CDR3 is TGTGCCAGCAGCTTGGCTTTTTGGCAGGGAACCTACGAGCAGTACTTC.

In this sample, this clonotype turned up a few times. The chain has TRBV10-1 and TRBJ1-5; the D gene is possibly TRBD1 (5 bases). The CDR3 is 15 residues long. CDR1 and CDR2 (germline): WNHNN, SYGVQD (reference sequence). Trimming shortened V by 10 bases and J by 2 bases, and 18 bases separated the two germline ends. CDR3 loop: CAMSGPRMGNQPQHF. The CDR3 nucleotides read TGCGCCATGTCGGGGCCCCGTATGGGCAATCAGCCCCAGCATTTT.

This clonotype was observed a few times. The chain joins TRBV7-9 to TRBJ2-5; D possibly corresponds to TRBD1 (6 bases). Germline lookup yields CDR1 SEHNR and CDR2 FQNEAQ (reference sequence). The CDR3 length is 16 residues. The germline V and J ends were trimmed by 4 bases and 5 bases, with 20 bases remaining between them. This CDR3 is CASSSVGQPAYETQYF. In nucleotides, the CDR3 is TGTGCCAGCAGCTCAGTTGGACAGCCGGCGTACGAGACCCAGTACTTC.

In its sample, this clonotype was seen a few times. CDR3: CASSHLAEPYEQYF. The CDR3 nucleotides read TGTGCCAGCAGCCACCTAGCGGAACCCTACGAGCAGTACTTC. This sequence joins TRBV3-1 and TRBJ2-7, with 7 bases lining up with TRBD2. V trimming: 3 bases; J trimming: 2 bases; junction bases outside the gene matches: 4. The CDR3 loop spans 14 amino acids. Germline V CDR1 and CDR2: LGHDT, YNNKEL (reference sequence).

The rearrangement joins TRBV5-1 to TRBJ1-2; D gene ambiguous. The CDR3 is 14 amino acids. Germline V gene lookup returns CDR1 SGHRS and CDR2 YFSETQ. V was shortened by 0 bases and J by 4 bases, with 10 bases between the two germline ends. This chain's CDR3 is CASSLAYIGYGYTF. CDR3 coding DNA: TGCGCCAGCAGCTTGGCGTACATAGGCTATGGCTACACCTTC.

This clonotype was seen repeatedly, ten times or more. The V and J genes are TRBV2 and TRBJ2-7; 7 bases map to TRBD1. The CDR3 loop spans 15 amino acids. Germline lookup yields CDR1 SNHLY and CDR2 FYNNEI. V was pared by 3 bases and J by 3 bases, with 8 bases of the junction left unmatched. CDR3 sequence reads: CASSDREGAGYEQYF. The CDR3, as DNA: TGTGCCAGCAGTGACAGAGAGGGGGCAGGCTACGAGCAGTACTTC. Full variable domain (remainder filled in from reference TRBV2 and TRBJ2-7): EPEVTQTPSHQVTQMGQEVILRCVPISNHLYFYWYRQILGQKVEFLVSFYNNEISEKSEIFDDQFSVERPDGSNFTLKIRSTKLEDSAMYFCASSDREGAGYEQYFGPGTRLTVT.

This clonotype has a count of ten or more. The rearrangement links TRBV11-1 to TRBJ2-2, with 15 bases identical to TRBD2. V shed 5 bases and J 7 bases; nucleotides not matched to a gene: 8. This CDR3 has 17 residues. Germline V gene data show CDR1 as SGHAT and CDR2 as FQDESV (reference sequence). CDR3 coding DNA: TGTGCCAGCAGCCGCCGGACTAGCGGGAGGGGTGGCGGGGAGCTGTTTTTT. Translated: CASSRRTSGRGGGELFF.

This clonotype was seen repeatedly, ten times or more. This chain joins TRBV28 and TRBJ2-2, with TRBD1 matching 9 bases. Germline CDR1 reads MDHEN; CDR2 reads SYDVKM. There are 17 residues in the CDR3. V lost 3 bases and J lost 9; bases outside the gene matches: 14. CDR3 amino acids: CASSFSAGTGPWRELFF. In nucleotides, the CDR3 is TGTGCCAGCAGTTTTTCCGCCGGGACAGGGCCCTGGAGGGAGCTGTTTTTT.

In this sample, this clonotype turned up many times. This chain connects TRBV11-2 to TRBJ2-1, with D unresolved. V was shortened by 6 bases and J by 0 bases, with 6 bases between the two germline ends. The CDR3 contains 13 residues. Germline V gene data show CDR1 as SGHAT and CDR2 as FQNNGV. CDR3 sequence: CASRLSSYNEQFF. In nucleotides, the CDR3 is TGTGCCAGCAGACTAAGCTCCTACAATGAGCAGTTCTTC. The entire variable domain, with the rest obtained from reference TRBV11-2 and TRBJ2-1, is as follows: EAGVAQSPRYKIIEKRQSVAFWCNPISGHATLYWYQQILGQGPKLLIQFQNNGVVDDSQLPKDRFSAERLKGVDSTLKIQPAKLEDSAVYLCASRLSSYNEQFFGPGTRLTVL.

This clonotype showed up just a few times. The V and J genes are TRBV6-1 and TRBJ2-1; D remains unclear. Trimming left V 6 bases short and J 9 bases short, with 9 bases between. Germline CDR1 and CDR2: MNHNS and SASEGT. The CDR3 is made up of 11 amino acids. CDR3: CASRGFGEQFF. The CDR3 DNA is TGTGCCAGCAGGGGATTCGGTGAGCAGTTCTTC.

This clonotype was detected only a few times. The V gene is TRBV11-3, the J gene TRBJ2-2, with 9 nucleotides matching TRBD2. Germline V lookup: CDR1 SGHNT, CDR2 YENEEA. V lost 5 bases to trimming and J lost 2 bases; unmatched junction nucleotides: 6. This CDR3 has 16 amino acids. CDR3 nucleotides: TGTGCCAGCAGCCCCCCTAGCGGGGTAAACACCGGGGAGCTGTTTTTT. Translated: CASSPPSGVNTGELFF.

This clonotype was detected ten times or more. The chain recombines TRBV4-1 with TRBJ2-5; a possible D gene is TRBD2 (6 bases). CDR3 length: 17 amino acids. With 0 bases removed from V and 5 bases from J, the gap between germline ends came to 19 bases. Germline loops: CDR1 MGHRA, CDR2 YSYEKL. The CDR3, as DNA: TGCGCCAGCAGCCAAGATCCACTGACTAGTTCCATGGAGACCCAGTACTTC. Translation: CASSQDPLTSSMETQYF.

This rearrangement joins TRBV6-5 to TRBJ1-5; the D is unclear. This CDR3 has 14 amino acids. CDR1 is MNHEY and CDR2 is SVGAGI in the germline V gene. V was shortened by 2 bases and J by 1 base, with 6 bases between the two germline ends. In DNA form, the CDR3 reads TGTGCCAGCAGTTACCAACAGAGCAATCAGCCCCAGCATTTT. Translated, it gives CASSYQQSNQPQHF.

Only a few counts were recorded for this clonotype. This CDR3 is CASSSRWSTDTQYF. For the CDR3, the DNA is TGCGCCAGCAGCTCCAGATGGAGCACAGATACGCAGTATTTT. The chain has TRBV10-2 and TRBJ2-3; D not resolved. With 6 bases removed from V and 0 bases from J, the gap between germline ends came to 10 bases. The CDR3 contains 14 residues. CDR1 is WSHSY and CDR2 is SAAADI in the germline V gene.

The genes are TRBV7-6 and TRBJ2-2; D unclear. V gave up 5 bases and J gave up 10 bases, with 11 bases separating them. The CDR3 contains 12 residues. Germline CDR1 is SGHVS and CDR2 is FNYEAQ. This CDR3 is CASSHGSEELFF. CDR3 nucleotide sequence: TGTGCCAGCAGCCATGGATCCGAGGAGCTGTTTTTT.

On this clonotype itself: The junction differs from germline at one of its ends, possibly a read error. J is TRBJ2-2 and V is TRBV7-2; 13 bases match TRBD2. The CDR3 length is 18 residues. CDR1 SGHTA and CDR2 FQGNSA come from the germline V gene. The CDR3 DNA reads TGTGCCAGCAGCTTAGCGCGGACTAGCGGGAGCAGTACCGGGGGGCTGTTTTTT. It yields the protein CASSLARTSGSSTGGLFF. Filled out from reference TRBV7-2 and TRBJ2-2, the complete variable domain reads GAGVSQSPSNKVTEKGKDVELRCDPISGHTALYWYRQSLGQGLEFLIYFQGNSAPDKSGLPSDRFSAERTGGSVSTLTIQRTQQEDSAVYLCASSLARTSGSSTGGLFFGEGSRLTVL.